This passage covers 2 T cell receptor beta chains from one sample sequenced in a study of shared clonotypes between healthy human individuals (dated by TCRdb to the early 2020s). For the CD8 naive samples, CD45RO-negative cells were positively selected for CCR7, yielding a CD45RA+CCR7+ population from which TemRA cells were excluded. The library came from the immunoSEQ multiplex PCR assay. The table was pulled from immuneACCESS by TCRdb, which kept in-frame rearrangements only. Such tables lose some clones; where checked, under half of the loss comes from unresolved V genes, and the rest has no known cause. The sample has fewer than 800,000 clones on record, about 91% of them singletons. The biggest ten clones account for 24% of the sample. The sample taken for sequencing was naive CD8+ T cells sorted from blood. The cell subset or site label of this sample denotes: CD45RA+CCR7+. These receptors came from a man aged 25-40 years in good health.

The V gene is TRBV5-1, the J gene TRBJ2-2, with 12 nucleotides matching TRBD2. CDR1 is SGHRS and CDR2 is YFSETQ in the germline V gene. CDR3 length equals 17 residues. The V and J ends lost 4 bases and 7 bases, in that order; junction bases with no gene match: 11. CDR3 protein: CASSPPTSGSFGGELFF. The CDR3 coding sequence is TGCGCCAGCAGCCCTCCGACTAGCGGGAGTTTTGGCGGGGAGCTGTTTTTT.

This clone was found a few times. The rearrangement joins TRBV6-6 to TRBJ2-1; 8 bases align to TRBD2. Germline V gene data show CDR1 as MNHNY and CDR2 as SVGAGI (reference sequence). The CDR3 covers 14 residues. The V gene end was trimmed by 4 bases and the J gene end by 8 bases; junction bases not matched to a gene: 7. CDR3 in amino acids: CASSLAGGIDEQFF. CDR3 nucleotide sequence: TGTGCCAGCAGTTTGGCGGGAGGTATCGATGAGCAGTTCTTC.